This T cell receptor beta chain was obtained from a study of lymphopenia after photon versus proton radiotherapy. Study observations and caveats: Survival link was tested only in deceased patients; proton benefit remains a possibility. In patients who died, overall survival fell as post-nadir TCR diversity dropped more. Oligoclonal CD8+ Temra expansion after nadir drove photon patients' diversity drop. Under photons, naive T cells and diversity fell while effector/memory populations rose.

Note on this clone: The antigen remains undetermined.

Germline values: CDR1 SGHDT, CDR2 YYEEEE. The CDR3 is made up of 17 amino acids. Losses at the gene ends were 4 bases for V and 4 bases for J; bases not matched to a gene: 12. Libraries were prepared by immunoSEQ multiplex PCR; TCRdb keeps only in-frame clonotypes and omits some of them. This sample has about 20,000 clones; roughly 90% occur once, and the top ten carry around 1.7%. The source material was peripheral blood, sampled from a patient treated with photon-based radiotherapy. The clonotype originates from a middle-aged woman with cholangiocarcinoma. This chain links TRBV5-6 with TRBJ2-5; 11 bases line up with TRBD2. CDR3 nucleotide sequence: TGTGCCAGCAGCCGCACGGTTAGCGGGGGGGCTTCAGAGACCCAGTACTTC. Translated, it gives CASSRTVSGGASETQYF.